The T cell receptor (beta chain) under discussion was sequenced for a study of regulatory T cells in long-lasting Graves disease. Overall study findings and caveats: Persistent patients shared more public clonotypes (2,741) than newly diagnosed patients (approximately 1,000). Segments TRBV28, TRBJ1-2 and TRBJ2-5 showed preferential usage in persistent disease.

Germline CDR1 and CDR2: DFQATT and SNEGSKA (reference sequence). The CDR3 sequence is 10 residues long. Relying on iRepertoire HTBI primers and Arm-PCR of CDR3 regions, the team built TCR beta libraries. TCRdb called the multiplex PCR reads again in MiXCR, with one record for every CDR3 protein. The sample records about 340,000 distinct CDR3 sequences, around a fifth being singletons. Notes on this clonotype: Its antigen is still unknown.

Time point indicated: persistent/refractory GD, antithyroid drugs over 5 years with positive TRAb. TCR sequences were obtained from RNA taken from PBMCs. With EDTA tubes as the receptacles, 7.5 to 9 milliliters of peripheral blood were drawn. The V and J genes are TRBV20-1 and TRBJ2-5; TRBD1 is a possible D gene (6 bases). The J call may be incorrect, as the DNA end agrees better with TRBJ2-7. This clonotype was sampled from a female donor with Graves disease. This material consisted of peripheral blood mononuclear cells (PBMCs), taken when the disease was refractory, from a patient treated with antithyroid drugs. The chain's CDR3 is CSANRDEQYF. The CDR3 DNA sequence: TGCAGTGCTAACAGGGACGAGCAGTACTTC.